This T cell receptor beta chain was retrieved from a study of CD8 T cells in Susac syndrome. CDR3 length: 12 amino acids. Germline assignment: CDR1 SGHRS and CDR2 YFSETQ. Trimming shortened V by 4 bases and J by 9 bases, and 14 bases separated the two germline ends. Regarding the study as a whole: A relatively small number of individuals underwent TCR sequencing and HLA analysis.

Random hexamers were used to reverse transcribe an amount of 0.5 to 1 ug RNA. An immunoSEQ multiplex PCR amplified TCR beta CDR3 over 54 Vbeta and 13 Jbeta. TCRdb redid the calling of the immunoSEQ multiplex PCR reads with MiXCR, one entry per CDR3 protein. The data show about 440,000 distinct CDR3 sequences, approximately 85% seen once. Peripheral blood CD8+ and CD4+ T cells were profiled by TCR beta sequencing. TEMRA cells were enriched by FACS, and CD4+ and CD8+ T cells were negatively isolated. Comment on this clonotype: The antigen remains unidentified.

V gene TRBV5-1 combines with J gene TRBJ2-7; D remains ambiguous. The receptor comes from a human donor with multiple sclerosis. What was sequenced was CD8+ T cells from PBMCs. The DNA of the CDR3 is TGCGCCAGCAGCCCTACGGGCAGCCGGCAGTACTTC. Its protein is CASSPTGSRQYF. The entire variable domain, with the rest obtained from reference TRBV5-1 and TRBJ2-7, is as follows: KAGVTQTPRYLIKTRGQQVTLSCSPISGHRSVSWYQQTPGQGLQFLFEYFSETQRNKGNFPGRFSGRQFSNSRSEMNVSTLELGDSALYLCASSPTGSRQYFGPGTRLTVT.